The entry below describes one TCR beta chain. Its recognized antigen is unknown. It has no much larger one-base neighbor in the sample; base qualities were not kept. Collaborating institutions collected whole blood in K2EDTA tubes following their own protocols. Collaborator samples were shipped for TCRbeta analysis as frozen whole blood, isolated PBMCs, or DNA extracted from either sample type. TCRbeta CDR3 regions were amplified from genomic DNA by means of the immunoSEQ Assay, a bias-controlled multiplex PCR. Per the original workflow: Nucleated cell counts per sample were estimated from amplification of reference gene primers within the assay. To quantify the absolute abundance of each unique TCRbeta CDR3 rearrangement, sequence reads were collapsed and filtered. Productive Simpson clonality was computed per sample as the square root of Simpson's diversity index over productive rearrangements. The clones in this table, taken by TCRdb from immuneACCESS, are in-frame only. Not every clone is retained; where verified, under half of the shortfall comes from an unresolved V gene, and the cause of the rest is unknown. D and trimming come from the DNA, and the V and J calls and clone size come from that table. The sample yields fewer than 95,000 clones; about nine tenths were counted once. The ten largest account for under 0.6% of the sample.

The data stem from a study of blood T cell repertoires in COVID-19 (dated by TCRdb to 2020 to 2021). Looking at the study overall: Samples from collaborators originated in the United States, Italy and Spain and spanned both the acute and convalescent phases of COVID-19. The sample metadata nearly always contained a de-identified subject ID, COVID-19 status, age in years and sex. Subjects who had been exposed to COVID-19, were actively infected with it, or had recovered from it provided the deeply sampled blood TCRbeta repertoires that made up the dataset. The prospective study material was composed of cDNA or gDNA derived from T cells, B-cell-depleted T cells, or PBMCs. Samples were obtained from the ongoing ImmuneRACE study (first 160 participants) and from over a thousand subjects provided by 6 global collaborators. The repertoires were released in a freely available public database intended as a resource for research on the immune response to SARS-CoV-2. Where available, HLA class I and class II types were taken from metadata supplied by the sample provider and were not determined by assay-based typing. Results and caveats for the whole study, not just this receptor: How much clinical and demographic metadata was included differed by source and by participant, and the metadata was provided uncurated.

V is clipped by 0 bases and J by 2 bases, and the sequence between their germline boundaries is 18 bases long. Its CDR3 holds 17 amino acids, cysteine through phenylalanine. The read is trimmed to its CDR3 DNA, 51 bases read in frame from base 1. Based on the germline V gene, the CDR1 and CDR2 sequences are SGHRS and YFSETQ. The sequenced sample was peripheral blood. The receptor was isolated from a man in his 60s with acute or convalescent COVID-19. Recombination connected TRBV5-1 to TRBJ2-7, with TRBD1 as a weak D call on 5 bases. In nucleotide form, the sequence is TGCGCCAGCAGCTTGGCTTTGGACAAGACGATTACCTACGAGCAGTACTTC. Its translation reads: CASSLALDKTITYEQYF.